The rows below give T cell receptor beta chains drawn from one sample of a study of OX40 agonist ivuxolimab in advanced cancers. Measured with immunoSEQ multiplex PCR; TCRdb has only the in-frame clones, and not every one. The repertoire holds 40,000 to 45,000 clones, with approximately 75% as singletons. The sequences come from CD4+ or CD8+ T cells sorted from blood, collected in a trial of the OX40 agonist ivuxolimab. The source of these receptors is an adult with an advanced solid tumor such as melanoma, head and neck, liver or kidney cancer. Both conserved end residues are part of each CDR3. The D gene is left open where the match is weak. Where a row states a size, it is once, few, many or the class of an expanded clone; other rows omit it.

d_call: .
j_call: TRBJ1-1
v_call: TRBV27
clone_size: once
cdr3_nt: TGTGCCAGCAGATTAAAAAGAAACACTGAAGCTTTCTTT
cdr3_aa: CASRLKRNTEAFF

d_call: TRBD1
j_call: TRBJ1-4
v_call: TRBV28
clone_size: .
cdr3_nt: TGTGCCAGCAGCGACACCGGGACAGGGAATGAAAAACTGTTTTTT
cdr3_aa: CASSDTGTGNEKLFF

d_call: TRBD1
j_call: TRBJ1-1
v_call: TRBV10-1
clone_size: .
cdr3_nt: TGCGCCAGCACTTGGACAGGGCGAGGGAATGAAGCTTTCTTT
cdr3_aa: CASTWTGRGNEAFF

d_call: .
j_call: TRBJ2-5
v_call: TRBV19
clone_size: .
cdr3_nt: TGTGCCAGTAGTTCGCTACGCCAAGAGACCCAGTACTTC
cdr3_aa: CASSSLRQETQYF

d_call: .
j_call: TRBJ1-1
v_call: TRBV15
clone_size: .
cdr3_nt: TGTGCCACCAGCAGTGATCGGGGGGCGAATACTGAAGCTTTCTTT
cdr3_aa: CATSSDRGANTEAFF

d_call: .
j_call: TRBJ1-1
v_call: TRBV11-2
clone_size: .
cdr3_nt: TGTGCCAGCAGCTTAACCGGAGGCTTACGAGCTTTCTTT
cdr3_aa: CASSLTGGLRAFF

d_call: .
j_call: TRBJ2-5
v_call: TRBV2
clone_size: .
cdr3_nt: TGTGCCAGCAGAGACAGAGCAGGAGAGACCCAGTACTTC
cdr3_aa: CASRDRAGETQYF

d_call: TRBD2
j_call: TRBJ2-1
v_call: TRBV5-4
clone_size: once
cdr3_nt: TGTGCCAGCAGCTTCCCCGGACTAGCGGGAGAGGATGAGCAGTTCTTC
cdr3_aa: CASSFPGLAGEDEQFF

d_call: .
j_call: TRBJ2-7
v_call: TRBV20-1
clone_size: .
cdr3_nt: TGCAGTGCTAGCGGTCCACACGAGCAGTACTTC
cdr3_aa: CSASGPHEQYF

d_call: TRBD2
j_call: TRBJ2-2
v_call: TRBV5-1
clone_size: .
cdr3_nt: TGCGCCAGCAGCTTGGGCTATTCGCCGGGACTAGCTGTTTCCGGGGAGCTGTTTTTT
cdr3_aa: CASSLGYSPGLAVSGELFF

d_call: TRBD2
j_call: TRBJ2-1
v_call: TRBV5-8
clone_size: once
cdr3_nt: TGTGCCAGCAGCCCGTGGACTAGCGGGAACTACAATGAGCAGTTCTTC
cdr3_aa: CASSPWTSGNYNEQFF

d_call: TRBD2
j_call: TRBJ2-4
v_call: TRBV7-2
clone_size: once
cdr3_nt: TGTGCCAGCAGCCAAACCGGGAGGGGGAACATTCAGTACTTC
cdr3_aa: CASSQTGRGNIQYF

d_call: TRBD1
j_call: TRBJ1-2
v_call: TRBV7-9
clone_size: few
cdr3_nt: TGTGCCAGCAGTTTCTCCCTACAGGGGGATGGCTACACCTTC
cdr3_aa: CASSFSLQGDGYTF

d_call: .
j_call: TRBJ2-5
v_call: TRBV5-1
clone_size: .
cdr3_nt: TGCGCCAGCAGCTTGCAGGGCGGAGAGACCCAGTACTTC
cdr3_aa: CASSLQGGETQYF

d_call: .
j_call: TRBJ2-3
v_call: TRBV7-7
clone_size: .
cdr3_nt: TGTGCCAGCAGCCCGTACATCACAGATACGCAGTATTTT
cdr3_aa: CASSPYITDTQYF

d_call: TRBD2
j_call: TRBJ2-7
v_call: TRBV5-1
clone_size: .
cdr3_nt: TGCGCCAGCAGCTTGACGGGAGGTCCCTACTACGAGCAGTACTTC
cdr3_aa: CASSLTGGPYYEQYF

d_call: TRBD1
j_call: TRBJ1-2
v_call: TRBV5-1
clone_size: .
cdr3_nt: TGCGCCAGCAGCCCATGGACAGGACAAGTTAACTATGGCTACACCTTC
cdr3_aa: CASSPWTGQVNYGYTF

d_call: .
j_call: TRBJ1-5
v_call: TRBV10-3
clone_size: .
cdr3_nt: TGTGCCATCAGTGACCATAGGGGGGGGAATCAGCCCCAGCATTTT
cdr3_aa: CAISDHRGGNQPQHF

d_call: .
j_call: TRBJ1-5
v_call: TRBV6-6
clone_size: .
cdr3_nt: TGTGCCAGCAGCCCGGACTCTATCCAGCCCCAGCATTTT
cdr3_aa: CASSPDSIQPQHF

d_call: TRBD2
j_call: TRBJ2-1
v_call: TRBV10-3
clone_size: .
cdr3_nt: TGTGCCATCAGTGTACTAGCGGTAGACAATGAGCAGTTCTTC
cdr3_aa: CAISVLAVDNEQFF

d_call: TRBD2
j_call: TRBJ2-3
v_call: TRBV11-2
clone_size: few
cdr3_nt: TGTGCCAGCAGCGAGGAGCGGGAGTGGACCTTAGATACGCAGTATTTT
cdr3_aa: CASSEEREWTLDTQYF

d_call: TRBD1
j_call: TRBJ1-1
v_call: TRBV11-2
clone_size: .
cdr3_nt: TGTGCCAGCAGCCAAGAAAACTCTGGTCGCTGGGGCAGGGGGTTT
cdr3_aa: CASSQENSGRWGRGF

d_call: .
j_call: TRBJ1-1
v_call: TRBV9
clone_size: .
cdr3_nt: TGTGCCAGCAGCCCTGGGGGACAACTGGGCACTGAAGCTTTCTTT
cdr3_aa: CASSPGGQLGTEAFF

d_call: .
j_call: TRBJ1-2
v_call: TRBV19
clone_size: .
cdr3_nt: TGTGCCAGTAGGGACGTCGCCCCTCGCTATGGCTACACCTTC
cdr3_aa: CASRDVAPRYGYTF

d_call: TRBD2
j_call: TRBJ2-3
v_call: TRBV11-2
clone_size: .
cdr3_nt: TGTGCCAGCAGCCTGCGGGGGACTAGCACAGATACGCAGTATTTT
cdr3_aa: CASSLRGTSTDTQYF

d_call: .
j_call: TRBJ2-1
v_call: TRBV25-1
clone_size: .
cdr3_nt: TGTGCCAGCAGTACATCCTGGGGGCAGTTCTTC
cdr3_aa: CASSTSWGQFF

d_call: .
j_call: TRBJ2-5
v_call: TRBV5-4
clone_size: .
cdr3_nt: TGTGCCAGCAGCAGTATTCAGGGAGAGACCCAGTACTTC
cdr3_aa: CASSSIQGETQYF

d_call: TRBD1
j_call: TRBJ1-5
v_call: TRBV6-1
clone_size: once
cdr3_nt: TGTGCCAGCAGTTCGGACAGGGGGTATCAGCCCCAGCATTTT
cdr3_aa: CASSSDRGYQPQHF

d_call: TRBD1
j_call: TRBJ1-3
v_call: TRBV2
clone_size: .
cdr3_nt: TGTGCCAGCAGGCCTTCAGGGGGGGAGATGGACACCATATATTTT
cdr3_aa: CASRPSGGEMDTIYF

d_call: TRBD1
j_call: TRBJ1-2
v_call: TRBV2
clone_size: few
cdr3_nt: TGTGCCAGCAGTGTCCTTAGGACAGGGGGAAGTGGCTACACCTTC
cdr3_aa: CASSVLRTGGSGYTF

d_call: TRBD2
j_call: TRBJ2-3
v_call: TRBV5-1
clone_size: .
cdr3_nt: TGCGCCAGCAGCTTGGGTCTAGCGGCTAGTGCGCAGTATTTT
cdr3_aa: CASSLGLAASAQYF

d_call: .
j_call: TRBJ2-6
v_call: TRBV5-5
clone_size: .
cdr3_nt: TGTGCCAGCTTTTCGCATGTCGCACAAAGTCGGGCCAACGTCCTGACTTTC
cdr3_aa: CASFSHVAQSRANVLTF

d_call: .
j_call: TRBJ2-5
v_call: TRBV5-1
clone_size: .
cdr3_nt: TGCGCCAGCAGCGGAGGGGGAGAGACCCAGTACTTC
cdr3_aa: CASSGGGETQYF

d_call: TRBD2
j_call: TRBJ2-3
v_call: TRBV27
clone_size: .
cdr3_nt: TGTGCCGGAAAACGGACTAGCGGGGCGAGAACGCAGTATTTT
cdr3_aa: CAGKRTSGARTQYF

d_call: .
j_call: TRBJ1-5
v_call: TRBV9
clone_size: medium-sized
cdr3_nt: TGTGCCAGCAGTGCGGGGGGGGACTCTCGGGTTCAGCCCCAGCATTTT
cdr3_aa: CASSAGGDSRVQPQHF

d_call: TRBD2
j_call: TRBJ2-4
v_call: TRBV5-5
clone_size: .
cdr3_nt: TGTGCCAGCAGCTTTACGGGACTAGCGGGAGCATCCAAAAACATTCAGTACTTC
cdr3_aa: CASSFTGLAGASKNIQYF

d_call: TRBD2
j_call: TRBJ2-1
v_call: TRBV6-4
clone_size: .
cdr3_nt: TGTGCCAGCAGTGAGTCCCGACTAGCGGGAGGGTATGAGCAGTTCTTC
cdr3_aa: CASSESRLAGGYEQFF

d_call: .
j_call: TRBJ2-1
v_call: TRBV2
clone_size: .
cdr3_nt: TGTGCCAGCAGTGAAGGGGGAGGTTTGGTGGGCTGGCAGTTCTTC
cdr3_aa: CASSEGGGLVGWQFF

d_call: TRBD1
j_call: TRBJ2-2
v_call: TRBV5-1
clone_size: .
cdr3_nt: TGCGCCAGCAGCTTGTTTTTGACCTCCCTCCCGGGACAGCTTACGAACACCGGGGAGCTGTTTTTT
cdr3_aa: CASSLFLTSLPGQLTNTGELFF

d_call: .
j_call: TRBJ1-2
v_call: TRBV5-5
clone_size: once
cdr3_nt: TGTGCCAGCATCGAACAGACAGGCCTTTATGGCTACACCTTC
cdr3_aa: CASIEQTGLYGYTF

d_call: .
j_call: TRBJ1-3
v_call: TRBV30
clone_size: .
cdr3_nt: TGTGCCTATCGGGCAGGGGCCCTCGTGTCCTCTGGAAACACCATATATTTT
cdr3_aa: CAYRAGALVSSGNTIYF

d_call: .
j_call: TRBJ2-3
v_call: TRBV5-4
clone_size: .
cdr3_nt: TGTGCCAGCAGCTTGAGTTACTACCGCACAGATACGCAGTATTTT
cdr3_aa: CASSLSYYRTDTQYF

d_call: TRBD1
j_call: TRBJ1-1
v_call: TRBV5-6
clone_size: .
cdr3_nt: TGTGCCAGCAGCTCAATAGGGGGCTTGAACACTGAAGCTTTCTTT
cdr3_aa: CASSSIGGLNTEAFF

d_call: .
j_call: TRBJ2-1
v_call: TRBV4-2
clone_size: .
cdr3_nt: TGTGCCAGCAGCCGACGTTCTAGCGAATACAATGAGCAGTTCTTC
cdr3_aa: CASSRRSSEYNEQFF

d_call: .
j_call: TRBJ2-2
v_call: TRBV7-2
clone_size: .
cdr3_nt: TGTGCCAGCAGCTTGGGGGGAGTCAGGACCGGGGAGCTGTTTTTT
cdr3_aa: CASSLGGVRTGELFF

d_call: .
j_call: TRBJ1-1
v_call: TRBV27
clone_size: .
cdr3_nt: TGTGCCAGCCTTCTGGGCCTCCGAGCTTTCTTT
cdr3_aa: CASLLGLRAFF

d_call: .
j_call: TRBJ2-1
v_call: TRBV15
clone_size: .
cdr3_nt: TGTGCCACCACCGCGTCCGGGCTAGATGACAATGAGCAGTTCTTC
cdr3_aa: CATTASGLDDNEQFF

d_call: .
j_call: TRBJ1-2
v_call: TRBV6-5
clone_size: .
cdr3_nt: TGTGCCAGCAGTTACTTCGATTTGGGGCCCAGGGGCTACACCTTC
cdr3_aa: CASSYFDLGPRGYTF

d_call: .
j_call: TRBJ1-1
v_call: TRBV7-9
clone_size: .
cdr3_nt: TGTGCCAGCAGCTTTACCAGGGAGACCACTGAAGCTTTCTTT
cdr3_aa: CASSFTRETTEAFF

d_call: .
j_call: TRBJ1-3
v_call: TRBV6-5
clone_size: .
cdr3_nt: TGTGCCAGCAGTTACAGGTCAGGGGAGGACACCATATATTTT
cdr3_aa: CASSYRSGEDTIYF

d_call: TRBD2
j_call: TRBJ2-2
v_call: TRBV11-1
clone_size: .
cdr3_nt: TGTGCCAGCAGCTTAGTAGCACTAGCGGAGAACACCGGGGAGCTGTTTTTT
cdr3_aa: CASSLVALAENTGELFF

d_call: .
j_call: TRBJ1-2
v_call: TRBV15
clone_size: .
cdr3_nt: TGTGCCACCAGCAGAGATGGTCGGAACTATGGCTACACCTTC
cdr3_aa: CATSRDGRNYGYTF